A single sample gave rise to the 26 T cell receptor beta chains below, sequenced in a study of shared clonotypes between healthy human individuals. Profiling relied on immunoSEQ multiplex PCR, and the TCRdb table lists in-frame clones only, not all of them. The repertoire consists of around 2.5 million clones, with roughly 93% occurring once and the leading ten covering approximately 0.37%. Input material: naive CD4+ T cells from PBMCs. Documented subset: CD45RA+ positively selected. All receptors derive from a man in his late teens or twenties in good health. Some clones in this sample may be carry-over from other donors' samples.

This chain uses TRBV19 with TRBJ1-2, with D uncertain. The ends were cut back, 3 bases at V and 6 bases at J, with 20 bases in the middle. The CDR3 is 16 residues long. CDR1 and CDR2 (germline): LNHDA, SQIVND (reference sequence). The CDR3 DNA reads TGTGCCAGTAGTATGGAGTCGCAGCGACCCTCGCATGGCTACACCTTC. Its protein product is CASSMESQRPSHGYTF.

The chain employs TRBV28 and TRBJ2-1; D gene unclear. CDR3 length: 16 amino acids. V gave up 5 bases and J gave up 0 bases, with 14 bases separating them. Germline loops: CDR1 MDHEN, CDR2 SYDVKM. The CDR3 sequence is CASSRDLPSSYNEQFF. CDR3 sequence (DNA): TGTGCCAGCAGTCGAGACCTACCAAGCTCCTACAATGAGCAGTTCTTC.

This chain joins TRBV7-2 and TRBJ2-6; D gene ambiguous. This CDR3 spans 15 amino acids. CDR1 and CDR2 from the germline V gene are SGHTA and FQGNSA. Trimming took off 2 bases at V and 4 bases at J, with 9 bases between the two ends. The CDR3 reads CASSLRWSGANVLTF. CDR3 bases: TGTGCCAGCAGCTTAAGGTGGTCGGGGGCCAACGTCCTGACTTTC.

The chain carries TRBV6-1 and TRBJ1-4; 9 bases are shared with TRBD1. The CDR3 loop spans 15 amino acids. CDR1 is MNHNS, CDR2 SASEGT, per germline. The V gene end was trimmed by 4 bases and the J gene end by 4 bases; junction bases not matched to a gene: 4. The CDR3 DNA reads as TGTGCCAGCAGTGTGGGACAGGGAATTAATGAAAAACTGTTTTTT. It codes for CASSVGQGINEKLFF.

The gene calls are TRBV20-1 and TRBJ2-1; D perhaps matches TRBD2 (5 bases). The CDR3 consists of 10 residues. Germline V lookup: CDR1 DFQATT, CDR2 SNEGSKA (reference sequence). The V end was cut by 6 bases, the J end by 12 bases, with 12 bases between. The CDR3, as DNA: TGCAGTGCAGGAGGAGACGGGCAGTTCTTC. It codes for CSAGGDGQFF.

The chain is built from TRBV7-9 and TRBJ2-1, with 8 bases matching TRBD1. The V gene end was trimmed by 3 bases and the J gene end by 16 bases; junction bases not matched to a gene: 8. The length of the CDR3 is 12 residues. Germline V lookup: CDR1 SEHNR, CDR2 FQNEAQ (reference sequence). CDR3 sequence (DNA): TGTGCCAGCAGCTTCACACCGGGACAGGTTTTCTTC. It is translated as CASSFTPGQVFF. The complete variable domain, with remaining parts taken from reference TRBV7-9 and TRBJ2-1, reads DTGVSQNPRHKITKRGQNVTFRCDPISEHNRLYWYRQTLGQGPEFLTYFQNEAQLEKSRLLSDRFSAERPKGSFSTLEIQRTEQGDSAMYLCASSFTPGQVFFGPGTRLTVL.

J is TRBJ1-1 and V is TRBV11-3, with D possibly TRBD1 on 5 matching bases. V dropped 1 base and J dropped 3 bases, with 12 bases sitting between them. Germline CDR1 and CDR2: SGHNT and YENEEA. This CDR3 region has 15 residues. The CDR3 region has the DNA TGTGCCAGCAGCTTAGGCGACAGTCTACACACTGAAGCTTTCTTT. It yields the protein CASSLGDSLHTEAFF.

Here the CDR3 reads CASSPGGFTDGYTF. CDR3 in DNA: TGTGCCAGCAGCCCAGGGGGTTTTACAGATGGCTACACCTTC. The chain employs TRBV6-1 and TRBJ1-2, with 7 bases matching TRBD1. From germline, CDR1 is MNHNS and CDR2 SASEGT. The V segment lost 6 bases and the J segment 6 bases; nucleotides outside the gene matches: 10. The CDR3 spans 14 residues.

The CDR3, as DNA: TGCGCCAGCAGCCCATATAGCGGGAGTGTAAATACGCAGTATTTT. Residues: CASSPYSGSVNTQYF. The chain combines TRBV5-1 with TRBJ2-3; 9 bases fit TRBD2. Germline loops: CDR1 SGHRS, CDR2 YFSETQ. Trimming at V came to 4 bases and at J to 7 bases, leaving 10 bases not matched to a gene. The CDR3 runs to 15 residues. The variable domain in full, with the rest retrieved from reference TRBV5-1 and TRBJ2-3, is KAGVTQTPRYLIKTRGQQVTLSCSPISGHRSVSWYQQTPGQGLQFLFEYFSETQRNKGNFPGRFSGRQFSNSRSEMNVSTLELGDSALYLCASSPYSGSVNTQYFGPGTRLTVL.

This clone came up once. V gene TRBV11-3 combines with J gene TRBJ2-5; D unresolved. The CDR3 is 15 residues long. The ends were cut back, 1 base at V and 5 bases at J, with 14 bases in the middle. Germline CDR1 is SGHNT and CDR2 is YENEEA. Here the CDR3 reads CASSLGATIGETQYF. The CDR3 DNA is TGTGCCAGCAGCTTAGGGGCCACGATTGGGGAGACCCAGTACTTC.

V usage is TRBV4-1 and J usage is TRBJ2-1; 8 bases fit TRBD2. After removal of 0 bases from V and 0 bases from J, the junction contained 7 bases not matched to a gene. The CDR3 covers 18 residues. Per the germline V gene, CDR1 is MGHRA and CDR2 is YSYEKL. CDR3 residues: CASSQDVSSGPSYNEQFF. DNA of the CDR3: TGCGCCAGCAGCCAAGATGTGTCTAGCGGGCCCTCCTACAATGAGCAGTTCTTC.

V usage is TRBV23-1 and J usage is TRBJ2-7; D unclear. TRBV23-1 is labeled an ORF, and its function is uncertain. The V and J ends lost 0 bases and 2 bases respectively, with 11 bases between them. The CDR3 contains 15 residues. The CDR3: CASSQSPQTPYEQYF. DNA of the CDR3: TGCGCCAGCAGTCAATCCCCACAGACCCCCTACGAGCAGTACTTC.

This sequence joins TRBV5-1 and TRBJ2-7; 8 bases align to TRBD2. Germline trimming cut 1 base from V and 3 bases from J; bases unmatched to any gene: 6. Germline values: CDR1 SGHRS, CDR2 YFSETQ. The CDR3 spans 15 residues. CDR3 in amino acids: CASSLSNGRDYEQYF. CDR3 in DNA: TGCGCCAGCAGCTTGTCCAACGGGAGGGACTACGAGCAGTACTTC. The full variable domain, with the rest looked up from reference TRBV5-1 and TRBJ2-7, is KAGVTQTPRYLIKTRGQQVTLSCSPISGHRSVSWYQQTPGQGLQFLFEYFSETQRNKGNFPGRFSGRQFSNSRSEMNVSTLELGDSALYLCASSLSNGRDYEQYFGPGTRLTVT.

V is TRBV7-3 and J is TRBJ2-6, with D uncertain. Germline V lookup: CDR1 SGHTA, CDR2 FQGTGA. The CDR3 has 18 amino acids. Deletions cut 3 bases from V and 0 bases from J, with 15 bases between. In DNA, the CDR3 is TGTGCCAGCAGCTTTGCTGCCAGGTCCTACTCTGGGGCCAACGTCCTGACTTTC. It translates to CASSFAARSYSGANVLTF.

Concerning this clone itself: Different DNA sequences within this sample yield the same CDR3. V is TRBV9 and J is TRBJ2-2; D may be TRBD2 (5 bases). This CDR3 has 14 amino acids. Trimming removed 0 bases at V and 3 bases at J, with 6 bases between. The germline V gene encodes CDR1 SGDLS and CDR2 YYNGEE. The CDR3, as DNA: TGTGCCAGCAGCGTAGCCGGGGACACCGGGGAGCTGTTTTTT. As protein: CASSVAGDTGELFF. The full variable domain, with the rest looked up from reference TRBV9 and TRBJ2-2, is DSGVTQTPKHLITATGQRVTLRCSPRSGDLSVYWYQQSLDQGLQFLIQYYNGEERAKGNILERFSAQQFPDLHSELNLSSLELGDSALYFCASSVAGDTGELFFGEGSRLTVL.

This sequence joins TRBV28 and TRBJ2-7, with 11 bases lining up with TRBD1. CDR1 MDHEN and CDR2 SYDVKM come from the germline V gene. Trimming took 8 bases from V and 0 from J; bases not matched to a gene: 3. This CDR3 has 14 residues. CDR3 in amino acids: CASVGQGASYEQYF. Here the CDR3 DNA reads TGTGCCAGCGTAGGACAGGGGGCCTCCTACGAGCAGTACTTC.

The rearrangement links TRBV5-1 to TRBJ2-3, with TRBD2 identical over 7 bases. The trim removed 1 base at V and 1 base at J, leaving 9 bases unmatched. This CDR3 is 17 amino acids long. In germline, CDR1 is SGHRS, CDR2 YFSETQ. CDR3 in amino acids: CASSLPQLASRTDTQYF. CDR3 DNA: TGCGCCAGCAGCTTGCCACAACTAGCGAGCCGCACAGATACGCAGTATTTT.

The CDR3 spells CASSWAGTEAYEQYF. In DNA, the CDR3 is TGCGCCAGCAGCTGGGCCGGGACAGAAGCCTACGAGCAGTACTTC. V usage is TRBV5-1 and J usage is TRBJ2-7, with 7 bases fitting TRBD1. V gave up 3 bases and J gave up 2 bases; unmatched junction bases: 8. CDR1 and CDR2 (germline): SGHRS, YFSETQ. The CDR3 consists of 15 residues.

V usage is TRBV28 and J usage is TRBJ2-3, with 7 bases matching TRBD2. The CDR3 consists of 16 residues. CDR1 is MDHEN and CDR2 is SYDVKM in the germline V gene. V was pared by 6 bases and J by 2 bases, with 11 bases of the junction left unmatched. The CDR3, as DNA: TGTGCCAGCAGAGTCAGAGCGGGAAGTGCCACAGATACGCAGTATTTT. Its protein product is CASRVRAGSATDTQYF.

Details on this clone: This sample also contains other DNA sequences that code for the same CDR3. This chain links TRBV5-4 with TRBJ2-4; no clear D. V was cut by 0 bases and J by 0 bases, with 4 bases left in between. Germline V CDR1 and CDR2: SGHNT, YYREEE (reference sequence). This CDR3 spans 14 amino acids. CDR3 amino acids: CASSLAGAKNIQYF. The CDR3 bases are TGTGCCAGCAGCTTGGCAGGAGCCAAAAACATTCAGTACTTC.

V usage is TRBV30 and J usage is TRBJ2-7; D unresolved. This CDR3 contains 13 residues. Trimming left V 2 bases short and J 5 bases short, with 13 bases between. Germline V gene sequence: CDR1 GTSNPN, CDR2 SVGIG (reference sequence). The CDR3 is CAWSNELVDEQYF. The CDR3 DNA reads as TGTGCCTGGAGTAATGAACTGGTCGACGAGCAGTACTTC.

The chain is built from TRBV28 and TRBJ1-2, with D possibly TRBD1 on 6 matching bases. CDR3 size: 15 residues. V lost 4 bases and J 7 bases, leaving 19 bases between the germline ends. Germline assignment: CDR1 MDHEN and CDR2 SYDVKM. The CDR3 sequence: CASSSSLQGGGGYTF. CDR3 nucleotide sequence: TGTGCCAGCAGTTCCAGCCTACAGGGCGGGGGTGGCTACACCTTC.

V and J are TRBV10-2 and TRBJ2-7; 8 bases are shared with TRBD1. The CDR3 runs 16 residues. J lost 0 bases, V lost 6 bases, and 10 bases had no gene match. In germline, CDR1 is WSHSY, CDR2 SAAADI. CDR3 residues: CASSPDRAPISYEQYF. The CDR3 bases are TGCGCCAGCAGCCCGGACAGGGCACCGATCTCCTACGAGCAGTACTTC.

The chain employs TRBV11-2 and TRBJ2-1; TRBD1 agrees at 7 bases. Losses at the gene ends were 5 bases for V and 8 bases for J; bases not matched to a gene: 9. This CDR3 region has 14 residues. Germline loops: CDR1 SGHAT, CDR2 FQNNGV. The CDR3 nucleotides are TGTGCCAGCAGCATATACGGACAGGTGGATGAGCAGTTCTTC. Translated: CASSIYGQVDEQFF.

The chain joins TRBV7-9 to TRBJ1-1; 10 positions agree with TRBD1. The CDR3 extends over 17 amino acids. With V trimmed by 5 bases and J by 7 bases, 16 bases remained unmatched. CDR1 and CDR2 from the germline V gene are SEHNR and FQNEAQ (reference sequence). CDR3 nucleotide sequence: TGTGCCAGCAGCCGGAAGGGACAGGGGATTTTGATAGGTGAAGCTTTCTTT. Its translation: CASSRKGQGILIGEAFF.

V and J are TRBV28 and TRBJ2-1, with 7 bases lining up with TRBD1. Trimming took 6 bases from V and 0 from J; bases not matched to a gene: 8. In germline, CDR1 is MDHEN, CDR2 SYDVKM. This CDR3 has 16 amino acids. This CDR3 is CASSNRGPSSYNEQFF. CDR3 coding DNA: TGTGCCAGCAGCAACAGGGGTCCCAGCTCCTACAATGAGCAGTTCTTC.